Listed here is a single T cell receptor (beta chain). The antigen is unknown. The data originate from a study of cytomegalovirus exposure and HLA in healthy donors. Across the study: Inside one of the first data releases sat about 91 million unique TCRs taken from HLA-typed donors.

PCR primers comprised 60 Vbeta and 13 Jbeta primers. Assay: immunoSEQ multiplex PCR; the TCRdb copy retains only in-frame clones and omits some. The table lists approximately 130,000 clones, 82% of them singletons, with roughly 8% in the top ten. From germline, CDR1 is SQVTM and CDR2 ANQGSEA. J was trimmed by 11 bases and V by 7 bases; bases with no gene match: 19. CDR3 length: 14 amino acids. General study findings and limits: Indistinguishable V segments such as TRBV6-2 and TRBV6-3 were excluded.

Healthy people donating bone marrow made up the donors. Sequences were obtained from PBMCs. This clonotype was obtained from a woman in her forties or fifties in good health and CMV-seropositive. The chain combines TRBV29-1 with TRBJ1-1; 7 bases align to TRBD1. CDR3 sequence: CSASSPDRSKEAFF. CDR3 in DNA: TGCAGCGCATCTTCTCCGGACAGGTCTAAGGAGGCTTTCTTT.